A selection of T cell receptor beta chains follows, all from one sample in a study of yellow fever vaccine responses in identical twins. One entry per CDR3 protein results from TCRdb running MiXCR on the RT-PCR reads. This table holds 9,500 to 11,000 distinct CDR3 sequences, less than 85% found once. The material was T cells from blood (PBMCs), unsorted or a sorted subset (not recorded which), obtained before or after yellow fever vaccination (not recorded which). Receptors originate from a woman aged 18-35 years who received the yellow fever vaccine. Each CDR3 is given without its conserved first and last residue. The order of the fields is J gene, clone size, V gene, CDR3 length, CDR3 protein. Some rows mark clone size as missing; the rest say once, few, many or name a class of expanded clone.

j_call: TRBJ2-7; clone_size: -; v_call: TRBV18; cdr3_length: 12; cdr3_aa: ASSHGREAYEQY
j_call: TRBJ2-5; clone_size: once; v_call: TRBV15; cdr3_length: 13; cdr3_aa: ATSRPGGYQETQY
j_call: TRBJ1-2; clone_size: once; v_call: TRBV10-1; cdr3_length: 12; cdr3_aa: ASSTGTLGYGYT
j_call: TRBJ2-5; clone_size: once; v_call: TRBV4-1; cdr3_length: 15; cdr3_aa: ASSQDAGQNPQETQY
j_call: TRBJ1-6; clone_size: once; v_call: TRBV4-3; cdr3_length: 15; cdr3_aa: ASSQEVRGTGYSPLH
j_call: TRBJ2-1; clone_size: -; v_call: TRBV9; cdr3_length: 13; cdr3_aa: ASSDPGLGDSEQF
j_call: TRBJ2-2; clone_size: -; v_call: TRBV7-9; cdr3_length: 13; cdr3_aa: ASSRPSGGSGELF
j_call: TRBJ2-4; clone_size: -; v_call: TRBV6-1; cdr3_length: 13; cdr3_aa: ASTPGGATKNIQY
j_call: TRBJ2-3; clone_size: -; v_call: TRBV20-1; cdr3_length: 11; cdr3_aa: SARGDSTDTQY
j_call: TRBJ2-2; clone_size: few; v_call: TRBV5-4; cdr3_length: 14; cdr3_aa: ASSLVLAGGSGELF
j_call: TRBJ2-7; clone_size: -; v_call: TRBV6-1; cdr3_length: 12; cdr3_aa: ASTWTGGTYEQY
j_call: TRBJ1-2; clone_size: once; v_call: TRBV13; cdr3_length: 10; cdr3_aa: ASSLRDAGYT
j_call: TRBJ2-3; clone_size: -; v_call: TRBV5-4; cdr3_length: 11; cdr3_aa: ASSLEDTDTQY
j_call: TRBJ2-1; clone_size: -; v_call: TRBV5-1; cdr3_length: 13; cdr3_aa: ASSEPPPTSNEQF
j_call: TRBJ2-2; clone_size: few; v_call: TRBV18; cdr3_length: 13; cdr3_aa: ASSPTSPAAGELF
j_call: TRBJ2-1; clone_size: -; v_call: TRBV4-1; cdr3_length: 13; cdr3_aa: ASRHTSGGYNEQF
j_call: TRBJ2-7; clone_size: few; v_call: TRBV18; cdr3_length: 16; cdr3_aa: ASSPRLLAGQPHYEQY
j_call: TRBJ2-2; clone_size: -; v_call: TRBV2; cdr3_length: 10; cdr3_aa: ASRVGQGELF
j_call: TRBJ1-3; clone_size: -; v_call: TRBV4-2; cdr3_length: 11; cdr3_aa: ASSASSGNTIY
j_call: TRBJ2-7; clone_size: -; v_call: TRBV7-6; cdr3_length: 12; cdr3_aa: ASTPGQGSYEQY
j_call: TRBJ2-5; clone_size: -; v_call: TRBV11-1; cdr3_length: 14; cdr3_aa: ASSLQASGGGTTQY
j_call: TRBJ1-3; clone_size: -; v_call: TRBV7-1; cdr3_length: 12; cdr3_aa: ASSATGSGNTIY
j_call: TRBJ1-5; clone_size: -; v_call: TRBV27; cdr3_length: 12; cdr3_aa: ASTRDPKYQPQH
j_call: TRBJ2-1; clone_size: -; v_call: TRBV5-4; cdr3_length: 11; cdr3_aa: ASSLPWPAEQF
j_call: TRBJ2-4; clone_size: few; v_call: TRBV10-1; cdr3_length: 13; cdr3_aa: ASSEVASGKNIQY
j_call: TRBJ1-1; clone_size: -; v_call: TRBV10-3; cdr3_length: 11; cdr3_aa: AITTTGNTEAF
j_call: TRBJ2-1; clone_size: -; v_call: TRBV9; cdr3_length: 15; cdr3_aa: ASSVSRGGLSYNEQF
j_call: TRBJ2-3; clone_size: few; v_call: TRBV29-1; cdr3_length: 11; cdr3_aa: SVAPDRADTQY
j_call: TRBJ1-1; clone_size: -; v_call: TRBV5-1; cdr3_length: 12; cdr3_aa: ASSGMELNTEAF
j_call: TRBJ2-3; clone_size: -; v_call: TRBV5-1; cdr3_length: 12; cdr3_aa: ASSVTGGADTQY
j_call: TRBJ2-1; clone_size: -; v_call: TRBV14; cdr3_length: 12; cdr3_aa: ASSQDGLYNEQF
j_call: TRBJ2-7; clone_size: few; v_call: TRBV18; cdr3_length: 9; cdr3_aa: ASSPPHEQY
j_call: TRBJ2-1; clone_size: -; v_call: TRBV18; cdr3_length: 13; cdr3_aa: ASSPRETQYNEQF
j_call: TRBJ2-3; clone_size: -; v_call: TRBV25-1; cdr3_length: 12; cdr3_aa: ASSLGTPGWLQY
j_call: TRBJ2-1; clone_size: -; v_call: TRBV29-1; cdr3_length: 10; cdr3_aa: SASVGVAEQF
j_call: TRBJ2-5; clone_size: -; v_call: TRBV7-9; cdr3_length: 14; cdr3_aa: ASSLGGTSGQETQY
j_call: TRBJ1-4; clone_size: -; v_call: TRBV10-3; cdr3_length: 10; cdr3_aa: AISESAQKLF
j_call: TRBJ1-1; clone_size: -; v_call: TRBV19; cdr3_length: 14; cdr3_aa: ASSYVMVIMNTEAF
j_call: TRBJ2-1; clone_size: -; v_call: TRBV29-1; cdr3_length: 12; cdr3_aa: SVDPGTAANEQF
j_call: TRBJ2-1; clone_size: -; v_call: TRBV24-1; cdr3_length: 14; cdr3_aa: ATSDPRGTRYNEQF
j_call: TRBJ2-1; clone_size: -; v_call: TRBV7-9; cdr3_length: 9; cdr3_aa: ASSLGAEQF
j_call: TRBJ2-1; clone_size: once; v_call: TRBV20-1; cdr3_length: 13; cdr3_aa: SAPSQKTGDNEQF
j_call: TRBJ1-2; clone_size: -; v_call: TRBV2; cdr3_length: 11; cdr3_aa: ASSDRTNYGYT
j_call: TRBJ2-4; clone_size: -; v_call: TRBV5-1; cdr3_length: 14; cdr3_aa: ASSLEQGFAKNIQY
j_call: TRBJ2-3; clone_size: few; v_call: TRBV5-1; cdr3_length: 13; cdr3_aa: ASSLTAPPGDTQY